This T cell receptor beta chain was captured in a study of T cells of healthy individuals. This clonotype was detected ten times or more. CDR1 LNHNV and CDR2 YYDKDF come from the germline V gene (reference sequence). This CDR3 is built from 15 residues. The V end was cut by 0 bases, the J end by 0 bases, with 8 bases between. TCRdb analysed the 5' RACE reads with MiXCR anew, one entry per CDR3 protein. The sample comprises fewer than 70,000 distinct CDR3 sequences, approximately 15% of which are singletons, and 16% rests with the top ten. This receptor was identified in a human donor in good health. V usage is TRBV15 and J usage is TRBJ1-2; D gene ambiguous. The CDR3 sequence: CATSRDFGTNYGYTF. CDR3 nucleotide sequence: TGTGCCACCAGCAGAGATTTCGGGACTAACTATGGCTACACCTTC.